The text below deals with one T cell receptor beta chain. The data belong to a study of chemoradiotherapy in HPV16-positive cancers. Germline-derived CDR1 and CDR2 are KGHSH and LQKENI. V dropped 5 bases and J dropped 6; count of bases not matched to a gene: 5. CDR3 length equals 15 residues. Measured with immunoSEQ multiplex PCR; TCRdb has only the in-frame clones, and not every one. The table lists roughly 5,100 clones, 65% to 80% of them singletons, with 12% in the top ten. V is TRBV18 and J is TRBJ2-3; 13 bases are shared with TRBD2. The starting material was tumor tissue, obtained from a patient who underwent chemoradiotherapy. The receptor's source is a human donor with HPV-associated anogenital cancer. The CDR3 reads CASSGTSGKPDTQYF. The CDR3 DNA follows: TGTGCCAGCTCAGGGACTAGCGGGAAACCCGATACGCAGTATTTT.